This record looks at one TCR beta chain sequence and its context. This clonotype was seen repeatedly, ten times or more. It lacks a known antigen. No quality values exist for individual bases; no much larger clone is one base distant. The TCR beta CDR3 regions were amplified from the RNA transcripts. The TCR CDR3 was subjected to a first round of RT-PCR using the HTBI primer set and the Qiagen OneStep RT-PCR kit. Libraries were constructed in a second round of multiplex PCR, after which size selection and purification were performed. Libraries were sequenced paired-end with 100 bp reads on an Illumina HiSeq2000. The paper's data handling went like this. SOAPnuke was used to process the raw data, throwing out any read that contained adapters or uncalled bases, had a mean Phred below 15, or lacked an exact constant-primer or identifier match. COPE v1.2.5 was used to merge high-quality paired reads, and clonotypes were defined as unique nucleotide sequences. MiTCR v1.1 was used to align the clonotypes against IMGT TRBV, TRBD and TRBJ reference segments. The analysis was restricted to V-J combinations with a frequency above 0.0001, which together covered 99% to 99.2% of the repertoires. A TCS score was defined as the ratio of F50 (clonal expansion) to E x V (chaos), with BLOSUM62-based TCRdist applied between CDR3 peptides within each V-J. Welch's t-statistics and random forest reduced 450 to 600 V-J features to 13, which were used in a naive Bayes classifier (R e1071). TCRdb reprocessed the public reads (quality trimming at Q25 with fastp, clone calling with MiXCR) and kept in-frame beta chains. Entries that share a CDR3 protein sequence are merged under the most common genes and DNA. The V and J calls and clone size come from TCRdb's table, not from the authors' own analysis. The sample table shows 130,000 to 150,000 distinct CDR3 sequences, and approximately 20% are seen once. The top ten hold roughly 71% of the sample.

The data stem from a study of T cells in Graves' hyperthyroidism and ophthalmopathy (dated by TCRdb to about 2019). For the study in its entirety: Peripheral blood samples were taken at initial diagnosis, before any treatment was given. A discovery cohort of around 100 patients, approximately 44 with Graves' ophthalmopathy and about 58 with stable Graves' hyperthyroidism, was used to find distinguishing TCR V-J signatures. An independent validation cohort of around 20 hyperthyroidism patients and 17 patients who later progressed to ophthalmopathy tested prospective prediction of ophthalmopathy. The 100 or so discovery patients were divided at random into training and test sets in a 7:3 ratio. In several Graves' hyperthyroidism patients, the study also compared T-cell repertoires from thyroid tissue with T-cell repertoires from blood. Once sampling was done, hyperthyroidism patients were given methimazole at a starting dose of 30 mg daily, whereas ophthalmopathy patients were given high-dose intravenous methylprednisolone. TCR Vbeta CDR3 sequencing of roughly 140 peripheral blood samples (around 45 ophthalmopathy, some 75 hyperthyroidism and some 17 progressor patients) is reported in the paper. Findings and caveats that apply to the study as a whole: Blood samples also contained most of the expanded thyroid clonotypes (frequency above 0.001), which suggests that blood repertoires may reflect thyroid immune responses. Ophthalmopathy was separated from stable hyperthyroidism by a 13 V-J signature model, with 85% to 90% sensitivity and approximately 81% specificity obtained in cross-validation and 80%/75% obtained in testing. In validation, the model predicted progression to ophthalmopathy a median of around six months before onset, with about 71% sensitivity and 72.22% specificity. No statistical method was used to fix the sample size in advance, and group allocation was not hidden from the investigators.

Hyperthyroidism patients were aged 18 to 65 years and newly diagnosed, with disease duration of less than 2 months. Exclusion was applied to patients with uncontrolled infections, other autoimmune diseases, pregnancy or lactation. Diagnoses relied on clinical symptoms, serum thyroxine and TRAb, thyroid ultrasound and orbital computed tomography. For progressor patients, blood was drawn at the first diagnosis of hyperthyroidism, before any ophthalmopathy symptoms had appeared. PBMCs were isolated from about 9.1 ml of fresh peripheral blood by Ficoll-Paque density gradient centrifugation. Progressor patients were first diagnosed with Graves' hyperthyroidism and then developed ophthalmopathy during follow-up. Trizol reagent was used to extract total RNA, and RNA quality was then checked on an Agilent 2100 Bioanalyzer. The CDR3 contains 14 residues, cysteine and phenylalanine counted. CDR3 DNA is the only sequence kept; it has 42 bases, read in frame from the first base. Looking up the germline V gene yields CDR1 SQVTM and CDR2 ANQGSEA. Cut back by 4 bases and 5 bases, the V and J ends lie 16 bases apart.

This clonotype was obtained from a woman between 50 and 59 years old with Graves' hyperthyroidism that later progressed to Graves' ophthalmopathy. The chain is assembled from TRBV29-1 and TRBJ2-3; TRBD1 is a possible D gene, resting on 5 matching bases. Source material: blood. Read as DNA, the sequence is TGCAGCGTTGGGAGAGTTGGGGCCCTAGATACGCAGTATTTT. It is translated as CSVGRVGALDTQYF.